This record concerns one T cell receptor beta chain sequence. The sample belongs to a study of T cell changes during pregnancy in multiple sclerosis. From germline, CDR1 is WNHNN and CDR2 SYGVQD (reference sequence). CDR3 length equals 14 residues. With V trimmed by 0 bases and J by 7 bases, 1 base remained unmatched. Using immunoSEQ multiplex PCR, the repertoire was profiled, and TCRdb retains in-frame clones only, with some absent. The repertoire holds about 92,000 clones, with about 93% as singletons. This clonotype originated in a female donor with multiple sclerosis, enrolled in a pregnancy study. This sample comprised peripheral blood, obtained in the first trimester of pregnancy. The V call is TRBV10-1, the J call TRBJ2-1; 9 nucleotides align to TRBD2. The CDR3 DNA sequence: TGCGCCAGCAGTGAGTCGCTAGCGGGGAATGAGCAGTTCTTC. This codes for CASSESLAGNEQFF.